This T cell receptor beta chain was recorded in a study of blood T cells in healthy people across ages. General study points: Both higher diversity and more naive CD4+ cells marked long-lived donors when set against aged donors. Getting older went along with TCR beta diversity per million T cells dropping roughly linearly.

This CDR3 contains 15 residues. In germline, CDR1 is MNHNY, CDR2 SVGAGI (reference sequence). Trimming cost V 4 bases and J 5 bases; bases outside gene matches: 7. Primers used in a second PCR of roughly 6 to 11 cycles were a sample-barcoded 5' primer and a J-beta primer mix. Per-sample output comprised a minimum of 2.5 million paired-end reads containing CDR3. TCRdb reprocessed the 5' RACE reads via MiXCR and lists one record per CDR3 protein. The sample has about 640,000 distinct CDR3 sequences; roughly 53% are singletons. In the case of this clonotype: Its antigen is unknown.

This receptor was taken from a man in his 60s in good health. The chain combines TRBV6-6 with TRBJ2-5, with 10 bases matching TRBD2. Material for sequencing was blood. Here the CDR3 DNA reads TGTGCCAGCAGTTCCAGCGGGGGGGTACGGGAGACCCAGTACTTC. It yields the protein CASSSSGGVRETQYF.